Listed here are 5 T cell receptor beta chains from one sample, sequenced in a study of OX40 agonist ivuxolimab in advanced cancers. Only in-frame clones appear in the TCRdb table, and some are missing; sequencing was by immunoSEQ multiplex PCR. The table includes under 100,000 clones, 75% to 95% detected once. Here the sequenced sample was CD4+ or CD8+ T cells sorted from blood, taken in a trial of the OX40 agonist ivuxolimab. The receptors here all came from an adult with an advanced solid tumor such as melanoma, head and neck, liver or kidney cancer.

The J gene is TRBJ2-7, the V gene TRBV6-1; 8 bases map to TRBD1. Per the germline V gene, CDR1 is MNHNS and CDR2 is SASEGT. This CDR3 region has 14 residues. Trimming cost V 3 bases and J 2 bases; bases outside gene matches: 3. The CDR3 loop is CASSETRGPYEQYF. CDR3 nucleotide sequence: TGTGCCAGCAGTGAGACCAGGGGGCCCTACGAGCAGTACTTC.

The rearrangement joins TRBV6-5 to TRBJ2-7; D possibly corresponds to TRBD2 (6 bases). Germline loops: CDR1 MNHEY, CDR2 SVGAGI. V dropped 5 bases and J dropped 4 bases, with 12 bases sitting between them. The CDR3 is 13 amino acids. As DNA, the CDR3 is TGTGCCAGCAGTCCCGGGACTCATTACGAGCAGTACTTC. This gives the protein CASSPGTHYEQYF.

The chain recombines TRBV27 with TRBJ2-7, with a weak D call TRBD2 (5 bases). CDR1 and CDR2 from the germline V gene are MNHEY and SMNVEV (reference sequence). This CDR3 spans 12 amino acids. With 6 bases removed from V and 3 bases from J, the gap between germline ends came to 9 bases. CDR3 sequence reads: CASRGLDYEQYF. The CDR3 DNA sequence: TGTGCCAGCAGAGGACTCGACTACGAGCAGTACTTC.

The chain couples TRBV28 to TRBJ1-4, with TRBD1 matching 7 bases. Per the germline V gene, CDR1 is MDHEN and CDR2 is SYDVKM. With 7 bases clipped from V and 10 bases from J, the junction kept 15 bases outside the gene matches. The CDR3 runs 15 residues. Written as DNA, the CDR3 is TGTGCCAGCAACACCCCTGGACAGGTTGCTGGAAAACTGTTTTTT. Translated: CASNTPGQVAGKLFF. The complete variable domain, with remaining parts taken from reference TRBV28 and TRBJ1-4, reads DVKVTQSSRYLVKRTGEKVFLECVQDMDHENMFWYRQDPGLGLRLIYFSYDVKMKEKGDIPEGYSVSREKKERFSLILESASTNQTSMYLCASNTPGQVAGKLFFGSGTQLSVL.

The V gene is TRBV5-1, the J gene TRBJ2-7; D is unresolved. This CDR3 is built from 14 residues. Deletions cut 3 bases from V and 2 bases from J, with 12 bases between. Germline V gene data show CDR1 as SGHRS and CDR2 as YFSETQ. The CDR3 sequence is CASSSRAEAYEQYF. The CDR3 nucleotides are TGCGCCAGCAGCTCCCGCGCGGAAGCCTACGAGCAGTACTTC.